This T cell receptor (beta chain) derives from a study of blood T cell repertoires in COVID-19 (dated by TCRdb to the early 2020s). A note on the overall study: Samples from collaborators originated in the United States, Italy and Spain and spanned both the acute and convalescent phases of COVID-19. Samples came from the ongoing ImmuneRACE study (first 160 participants) plus 1,254 subjects from 6 global collaborators. A de-identified subject ID, COVID-19 status, age in years and sex were almost always included in the sample metadata. The dataset comprised deeply sampled blood TCRbeta repertoires from subjects exposed to, actively infected with, or recovered from COVID-19. The repertoires were made available in a free public database intended to serve as a resource for research on the immune response to SARS-CoV-2. Where available, HLA class I and class II types were obtained from metadata supplied by the sample provider rather than from assay-based typing. The prospective study material was composed of cDNA or gDNA derived from T cells, B-cell-depleted T cells, or PBMCs. Overall study outcomes, separate from this receptor: Clinical and demographic metadata were provided uncurated, with the amount varying by source and participant.

As to this clone: Its cognate antigen has yet to be identified. No qualities accompany the bases; no much larger clone lies one base away.

The germline V gene gives CDR1 as MNHNS and CDR2 as SASEGT. Inclusive of the bounding cysteine and phenylalanine, the CDR3 is 14 residues long. CDR3 DNA is the only sequence kept; it has 42 bases, read in frame from the first base. The V and J ends are trimmed by 2 bases and 4 bases, leaving 11 bases between them. TCRbeta CDR3 regions were amplified from genomic DNA by means of the immunoSEQ Assay, a bias-controlled multiplex PCR. The study's processing was this. Nucleated cell counts per sample were estimated from amplification of reference gene primers within the assay. Sequence reads were collapsed and filtered to measure the absolute abundance of every unique TCRbeta CDR3 rearrangement. For each sample, productive Simpson clonality was calculated as the square root of Simpson's diversity index across productive rearrangements. TCRdb limited this immuneACCESS table to in-frame rearrangements with V and J called. A share of clones is missing; checked studies link under half to unresolved V genes, and the rest is unexplained. D and trimming come from the DNA, and the V and J calls and clone size come from that table. The sample table shows 240,000 or so clones, and approximately 90% are seen once. Over 0.85% of the sample rests with the top ten.

In the prospective study, participants were 18 to 89 years old, resided in 24 geographic areas of the United States, and were enrolled through a virtual design. In the prospective study, participants were assigned to cohorts based on the clinical history participants reported in a screening survey and a study questionnaire. A participant counted as exposed if, within 2 weeks of entering the study, that participant had been in contact with someone who had a PCR-confirmed or clinician-diagnosed COVID-19 case. In the prospective study, whole blood, serum and a nasopharyngeal or oropharyngeal swab were collected from each participant by mobile phlebotomists. Over an approximately two-month period, participants in the prospective study had the option of providing additional blood draws and questionnaires. Blood samples from the prospective study were shipped frozen or at room temperature prior to DNA extraction.

The chain is made from TRBV6-1 and TRBJ1-2; the D gene is not confidently resolved. The TCR sequence derives from a man in his fifties or sixties who had been exposed to COVID-19. The sequenced sample consisted of PBMCs or T cells enriched from blood (not recorded which). The CDR3 protein is CASSENRRGYGYTF. The DNA sequence reads TGTGCCAGCAGTGAAAACCGCAGAGGCTATGGCTACACCTTC.